Below, 10 T cell receptor beta chains from the same sample are listed, as sequenced in a study of T cells in Graves' hyperthyroidism and ophthalmopathy. TCR beta CDR3 regions were amplified from RNA. An initial round of RT-PCR targeting the TCR CDR3 relied on the HTBI primer set. TCRdb re-called the multiplex PCR reads through MiXCR, storing one row per CDR3 protein. The table shows almost 600,000 distinct CDR3 sequences, with roughly 46% occurring only once. Sequencing used peripheral blood or thyroid tissue (not recorded which). The receptors here all came from a woman under 30 with Graves' hyperthyroidism.

The V call is TRBV7-9, the J call TRBJ2-7, with 8 bases that match TRBD2. The J call may be incorrect, as the DNA end agrees better with TRBJ2-1. The CDR3 is 13 residues long. The germline V gene has CDR1 SEHNR and CDR2 FQNEAQ (reference sequence). This chain's CDR3 is CASSLPGGDEQFF. The CDR3 nucleotides read TGTGCCAGCAGCCTCCCGGGAGGGGATGAGCAGTTCTTC.

This clonotype occurred many times. The rearrangement joins TRBV20-1 to TRBJ2-2; D unclear. CDR1 and CDR2 from the germline V gene are DFQATT and SNEGSKA (reference sequence). This CDR3 contains 14 residues. Trimming stripped 0 bases from V and 7 bases from J, with 12 bases between. This CDR3 reads CSARDLSSIGELFF. The CDR3 DNA follows: TGCAGTGCTAGAGATCTCTCATCGATCGGGGAGCTGTTTTTT.

The J gene is TRBJ2-6, the V gene TRBV24-1, with 8 bases matching TRBD1. The CDR3 is made up of 16 amino acids. Germline CDR1 reads KGHDR; CDR2 reads SFDVKD. With 3 bases clipped from V and 0 bases from J, the junction kept 0 bases outside the gene matches. This chain's CDR3 is CATSDTGGSGANVLTF. The CDR3 DNA is TGTGCCACCAGTGATACAGGGGGCTCTGGGGCCAACGTCCTGACTTTC.

This clonotype was observed many times. J is TRBJ2-7 and V is TRBV7-9; weak D call: TRBD1 (6 bases). V was shortened by 3 bases and J by 5 bases, with 17 bases between the two germline ends. Germline V CDR1 and CDR2: SEHNR, FQNEAQ (reference sequence). This CDR3 is 15 amino acids long. For the CDR3, the DNA is TGTGCCAGCAGCTTGGCCGGGACATCCTTCGACGAGCAGTACTTC. Amino acids: CASSLAGTSFDEQYF.

This clonotype was observed at least ten times. The chain links TRBV12-3 or TRBV12-4 to TRBJ2-7, with D unresolved. This CDR3 contains 15 residues. Trimming removed 2 bases from V and 0 bases from J, with 11 bases in between. The CDR3 nucleotides read TGTGCCAGCAGTTTATACAGTTCATTCTCCTACGAGCAGTACTTC. Its protein is CASSLYSSFSYEQYF.

This clonotype was found many times. The rearrangement links TRBV9 to TRBJ2-7, with D hard to call. This CDR3 has 15 residues. Germline assignment: CDR1 SGDLS and CDR2 YYNGEE. The V gene lost 0 bases and the J gene lost 5 bases, with 15 bases spanning the gap. CDR3 region: CASSVDSDRANEQYF. The CDR3 DNA follows: TGTGCCAGCAGCGTAGACAGTGATCGGGCCAACGAGCAGTACTTC.

Turning to this clonotype: At one of its ends the junction is not consistent with the germline gene, which may arise from a read error. The rearrangement joins TRBV6-5 to TRBJ2-7, with 7 bases lining up with TRBD2. The CDR3 is 14 amino acids. Germline V CDR1 and CDR2: MNHEY, SVGAGI. The CDR3 nucleotides read TGTGCCATCAGTGGGGCAGCGGGATCCTACGAGCAGTACTTC. Translating it yields CAISGAAGSYEQYF.

Turning to this clonotype: In this CDR3 the conserved last residue, phenylalanine or tryptophan, is missing, so a read error is likely. CDR3 amino acids: CASSLGLASNEQFL. CDR3 sequence (DNA): TGTGCCAGCAGCTTAGGGCTAGCCAGCAATGAGCAGTTCCTC. The rearrangement joins TRBV7-9 to TRBJ2-1, with D perhaps TRBD2 (5 bases). Germline values: CDR1 SEHNR, CDR2 FQNEAQ (reference sequence). The CDR3 sequence is 14 residues long. Trimming stripped 1 base from V and 6 bases from J, with 10 bases between.

This clonotype occurred many times. The rearrangement links TRBV3-1 to TRBJ1-1; unclear D gene. V lost 1 base to trimming and J lost 13 bases, with 13 bases between them. Looked up from germline, CDR1 is LGHDT and CDR2 is YNNKEL (reference sequence). The length of the CDR3 is 12 residues. The CDR3 DNA reads as TGTGCCAGCAGCCAAGGGGTTAGTCACGTTTTCTTT. Its protein product is CASSQGVSHVFF.

The sample holds many counts of this clonotype. This chain uses TRBV29-1 with TRBJ1-4; no definite D call. Germline values: CDR1 SQVTM, CDR2 ANQGSEA. The CDR3 is 12 amino acids. V was pared by 5 bases and J by 5 bases, with 9 bases between. CDR3 coding DNA: TGCAGCGTTCGGACGACCAATGAAAAACTGTTTTTT. It is translated as CSVRTTNEKLFF.